These T cell receptor beta chains were read from a single sample in a study of blood T cell repertoires in COVID-19. Generated by immunoSEQ multiplex PCR, the TCRdb table keeps only in-frame clones and is missing some. The sample includes 240,000 or so clones, around 87% of them seen just once. The sequencing input was peripheral blood. Every receptor here comes from a man aged 55 to 70 who had recovered from COVID-19. CDR3s include the opening cysteine and the closing phenylalanine or tryptophan. A D gene is named only where the DNA matches it firmly. Expanded clones get a size class; other rows say once, few or many, or leave the size out.

V gene	clone size	CDR3 length	D gene	J gene	CDR3 protein	CDR3 DNA
TRBV6-5	NA	15	TRBD1	TRBJ2-7	CASSYSYQGAYEQYF	TGTGCCAGCAGTTACTCGTATCAGGGGGCCTACGAGCAGTACTTC
TRBV7-9	NA	15	TRBD2	TRBJ2-3	CASRRTSGGTDTQYF	TGTGCCAGCAGAAGGACTAGCGGGGGCACAGATACGCAGTATTTT
TRBV7-2	NA	15	NA	TRBJ1-1	CASSLAGGRGTEAFF	TGTGCCAGCAGCCTTGCCGGGGGGAGAGGCACTGAAGCTTTCTTT
TRBV5-1	NA	14	NA	TRBJ1-1	CASSWGHSNTEAFF	TGCGCCAGCAGCTGGGGACATTCGAACACTGAAGCTTTCTTT
TRBV19	few	14	TRBD1	TRBJ1-1	CASRRTGASTEAFF	TGTGCCAGTAGGAGGACAGGGGCGAGCACTGAAGCTTTCTTT
TRBV7-2	NA	14	NA	TRBJ2-5	CASSLDGGPETQYF	TGTGCCAGCAGCTTAGATGGTGGCCCAGAGACCCAGTACTTC
TRBV12-5	NA	15	NA	TRBJ2-3	CASAPGWRTTDTQYF	TGTGCTAGTGCCCCAGGGTGGCGGACCACAGATACGCAGTATTTT
TRBV5-6	once	14	NA	TRBJ1-1	CASSPDRRNTEAFF	TGTGCCAGCAGCCCCGACAGGAGGAACACTGAAGCTTTCTTT
TRBV2	NA	12	NA	TRBJ2-3	CASTLGGDTQYF	TGTGCCAGCACTTTAGGAGGGGATACGCAGTATTTT
TRBV6-2/TRBV6-3	few	17	TRBD2	TRBJ2-4	CASSWTSGGLAKNIQYF	TGTGCCAGCAGCTGGACTAGCGGGGGTTTAGCCAAAAACATTCAGTACTTC
TRBV2	NA	15	TRBD2	TRBJ2-3	CASSLRAGGQDTQYF	TGTGCCAGCAGCCTGAGAGCGGGGGGACAGGATACGCAGTATTTT
TRBV5-1	few	13	NA	TRBJ1-5	CASSLAGNQPQHF	TGCGCCAGCAGCTTGGCTGGCAATCAGCCCCAGCATTTT
TRBV18	NA	16	TRBD1	TRBJ2-5	CASSPRGRGRQETQYF	TGTGCCAGCTCACCGAGGGGAAGGGGGCGCCAAGAGACCCAGTACTTC
TRBV2	NA	17	TRBD1	TRBJ1-2	CASSSNHRGLTNYGYTF	TGTGCCAGCAGTTCAAACCACAGGGGGCTCACTAACTATGGCTACACCTTC
TRBV5-6	few	17	TRBD1	TRBJ2-7	CASSLAGQGRSSYEQYF	TGTGCCAGCAGCTTGGCGGGACAGGGTCGGAGCTCCTACGAGCAGTACTTC
TRBV4-1	NA	13	NA	TRBJ2-3	CASSHFSTDTQYF	TGCGCCAGCAGCCACTTTAGCACAGATACGCAGTATTTT
TRBV19	once	14	NA	TRBJ2-7	CASSRLGLNYEQYF	TGTGCCAGTAGTAGGCTAGGACTTAACTACGAGCAGTACTTC
TRBV3-1/TRBV3-2	once	16	NA	TRBJ2-2	CASSQVRVRGTGELFF	TGTGCCAGCAGCCAAGTGAGGGTACGTGGCACCGGGGAGCTGTTTTTT
TRBV30	NA	15	NA	TRBJ1-1	CAWSVQGTRNTEAFF	TGTGCCTGGAGTGTCCAGGGGACAAGGAACACTGAAGCTTTCTTT
TRBV16	NA	15	TRBD1	TRBJ1-6	CASSQSGQANSPLHF	TGTGCCAGCAGCCAATCGGGACAGGCCAATTCACCCCTCCACTTT
TRBV30	NA	8	NA	TRBJ1-2	CARLKCTF	TGTGCCCGACTAAAGTGCACCTTC
TRBV11-2	NA	15	TRBD1	TRBJ2-1	CASSRQTGGGYEQFF	TGTGCCAGCAGCCGGCAGACAGGGGGAGGATATGAGCAGTTCTTC
TRBV19	NA	15	NA	TRBJ1-1	CASSSRGAMNTEAFF	TGTGCCAGTAGTTCCCGGGGGGCTATGAACACTGAAGCTTTCTTT
TRBV30	NA	16	NA	TRBJ2-3	CAWSGLYTTSTDTQYF	TGTGCCTGGAGCGGACTGTACACGACTAGCACAGATACGCAGTATTTT
TRBV6-1	once	17	TRBD2	TRBJ2-3	CASSGRLAGGRADTQYF	TGTGCCAGCAGTGGCCGACTAGCGGGGGGGCGGGCAGATACGCAGTATTTT
TRBV28	once	16	NA	TRBJ1-6	CASSFGGLSYNSPLHF	TGTGCCAGCAGTTTCGGGGGTCTCTCCTATAATTCACCCCTCCACTTT